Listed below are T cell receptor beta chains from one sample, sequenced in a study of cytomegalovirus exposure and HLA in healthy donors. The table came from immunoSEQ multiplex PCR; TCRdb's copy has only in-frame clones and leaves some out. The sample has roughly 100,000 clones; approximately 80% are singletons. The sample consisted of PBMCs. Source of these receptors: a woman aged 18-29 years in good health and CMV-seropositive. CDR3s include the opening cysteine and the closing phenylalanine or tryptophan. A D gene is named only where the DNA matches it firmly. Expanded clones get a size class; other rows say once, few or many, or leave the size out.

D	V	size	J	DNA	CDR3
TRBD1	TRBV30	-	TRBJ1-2	TGTGCCTGGAGTCCCCCTAGGACAGGGGGCTCCTATGGCTACACCTTC	CAWSPPRTGGSYGYTF
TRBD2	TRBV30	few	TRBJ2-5	TGTGCCTGGAGTCGGGGAGGGGAGACCCAGTACTTC	CAWSRGGETQYF
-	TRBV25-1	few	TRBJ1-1	TGTGCCAGCACCTTGAACACTGAAGCTTTCTTT	CASTLNTEAFF
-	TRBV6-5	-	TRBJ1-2	TGTGCCAGCAGTTACTCGAGGGCGGAAAATAACTATGGCTACACCTTC	CASSYSRAENNYGYTF
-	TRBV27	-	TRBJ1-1	TGTGCCAGCAGGAATACAGGCCTCAACACTGAAGCTTTCTTT	CASRNTGLNTEAFF
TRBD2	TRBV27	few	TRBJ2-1	TGTGCCAGCAGCCCACCCCCCGGAGCTAGCGGAGCAACCTACAATGAGCAGTTCTTC	CASSPPPGASGATYNEQFF
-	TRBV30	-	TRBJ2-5	TGTGCCTGGAGTCCAGGGTTGGGTTCGGAGACCCAGTACTTC	CAWSPGLGSETQYF
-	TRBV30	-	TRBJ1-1	TGTGCCTGGAGTAGGGGAGGGTTCGGCACTGAAGCTTTCTTT	CAWSRGGFGTEAFF
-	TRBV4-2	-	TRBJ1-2	TGTGCCAGCAGCAGCAGGCTTGTTGCCCCCTATGGCTACACCTTC	CASSSRLVAPYGYTF
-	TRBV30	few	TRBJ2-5	TGTGCCTGGAGTGCCGTGGAGACCCAGTACTTC	CAWSAVETQYF
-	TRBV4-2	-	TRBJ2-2	TGTGCCAGCAGCCAAGGGGGGGTCCGGGAGCTGTTTTTT	CASSQGGVRELFF
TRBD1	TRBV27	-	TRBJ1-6	TGTGCCAGCGGCTACAGGGGGAATTCACCCCTCCACTTT	CASGYRGNSPLHF
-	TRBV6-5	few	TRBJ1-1	TGTGCCAGCAGTTACCAAGGTCGGAGGAACACTGAAGCTTTCTTT	CASSYQGRRNTEAFF
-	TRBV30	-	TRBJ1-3	TGTGCCTGGAGTGTTACTGGAAACACCATATATTTT	CAWSVTGNTIYF
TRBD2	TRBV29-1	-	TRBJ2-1	TGCAGCGTGGTGCTAGCGGGAGGAATCTACAATGAGCAGTTCTTC	CSVVLAGGIYNEQFF
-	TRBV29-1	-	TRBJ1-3	TGCAGCGCTGCGGGCTCTGGAAACACCATATATTTT	CSAAGSGNTIYF
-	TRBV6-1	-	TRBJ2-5	TGTGCCAGCAGTGAAGGGGGCTCCCCGGGGGTCAGAGAGACCCAGTACTTC	CASSEGGSPGVRETQYF